One sample yielded the 31 T cell receptor beta chains listed below, sequenced in a study of shared clonotypes between healthy human individuals. Repertoires were generated with immunoSEQ multiplex PCR, while TCRdb's copy carries only in-frame clones and drops some. The sample contains millions of clones, 85% to 95% of which appear only once. Material: naive CD4+ T cells sorted from blood. As to subset: CD45RA+ positively selected. Receptors were obtained from a man younger than 30 in good health.

The chain joins TRBV10-3 to TRBJ2-1; 14 nucleotides agree with TRBD2. The CDR3 has 16 residues. CDR1 is ENHRY, CDR2 SYGVKD, per germline. The ends lost 3 bases at V and 7 bases at J; junction bases unmatched: 5. CDR3 coding DNA: TGTGCCATCAGTGAAATAGGGACTAGCGGGAGTAATGAGCAGTTCTTC. Encoded protein: CAISEIGTSGSNEQFF.

The gene calls are TRBV4-3 and TRBJ2-1, with 10 bases matching TRBD2. Germline V CDR1 and CDR2: LGHNA, YSLEER. J was trimmed by 7 bases and V by 3 bases; bases with no gene match: 9. The CDR3 is made up of 16 amino acids. CDR3 sequence: CASSQRTSGGVNEQFF. CDR3 in DNA: TGCGCCAGCAGCCAGAGGACTAGCGGAGGGGTAAATGAGCAGTTCTTC.

For this clone: One end of the junction does not line up with germline, which may come from a read error. Other nucleotide sequences from this sample produce the same CDR3. The chain couples TRBV6-5 to TRBJ1-5, with D unresolved. CDR1 and CDR2 from the germline V gene are MNHEY and SVGAGI. CDR3 size: 14 residues. This CDR3 is CASSYSAGNQPQHF. The CDR3 bases are TGTGCCAGCAGTTACTCCGCGGGCAATCAACCCCAGCATTTT.

The CDR3 is CASSYSGKGGTEAFF. The CDR3 DNA follows: TGTGCCAGCAGTTATTCGGGTAAAGGGGGCACTGAAGCTTTCTTT. The gene calls are TRBV6-6 and TRBJ1-1; the D gene is possibly TRBD1 (6 bases). The CDR3 consists of 15 residues. Germline V gene data show CDR1 as MNHNY and CDR2 as SVGAGI (reference sequence). V shed 3 bases and J shed 4 bases, with 15 bases lying between them.

The chain uses TRBV6-6 and TRBJ1-3; 7 nucleotides agree with TRBD1. The V segment lost 9 bases and the J segment 2 bases; nucleotides outside the gene matches: 7. This CDR3 region has 14 residues. Germline assignment: CDR1 MNHNY and CDR2 SVGAGI (reference sequence). The CDR3 region is CASYFGTAGNTIYF. CDR3 bases: TGTGCCAGTTATTTCGGGACAGCTGGAAACACCATATATTTT.

The rearrangement uses TRBV5-1 and TRBJ2-1, with D perhaps matching TRBD2 (7 bases). The CDR3 is 15 residues long. Between the trimmed V and J ends, which lost 3 bases and 12 bases, there was a span of 22 bases. The germline CDR1 and CDR2 sequences are SGHRS and YFSETQ. CDR3 loop: CASSSGGPGGDPQFF. The CDR3 region has the DNA TGCGCCAGCAGCTCCGGGGGGCCCGGGGGAGACCCGCAGTTCTTC.

This clone was detected a few times. The CDR3: CASSVAPGVMDSPLHF. The CDR3 region has the DNA TGTGCCAGCAGCGTAGCTCCCGGGGTAATGGATTCACCCCTCCACTTT. The rearrangement joins TRBV9 to TRBJ1-6; D not resolved. The CDR3 spans 16 residues. V was cut by 0 bases and J by 8 bases, with 15 bases left in between. Germline V lookup: CDR1 SGDLS, CDR2 YYNGEE. The whole variable domain, filled in from reference TRBV9 and TRBJ1-6, reads DSGVTQTPKHLITATGQRVTLRCSPRSGDLSVYWYQQSLDQGLQFLIQYYNGEERAKGNILERFSAQQFPDLHSELNLSSLELGDSALYFCASSVAPGVMDSPLHFGNGTRLTVT.

The rearrangement uses TRBV7-2 and TRBJ2-6, with 13 bases aligning to TRBD2. The CDR3 sequence is 16 residues long. Trimming took 5 bases from V and 10 from J; bases not matched to a gene: 8. Germline V gene data show CDR1 as SGHTA and CDR2 as FQGNSA. The CDR3 reads CASSIGLAGAVNVLTF. DNA of the CDR3: TGTGCCAGCAGCATCGGACTAGCGGGGGCGGTGAACGTCCTGACTTTC. Supplemented by reference TRBV7-2 and TRBJ2-6, the full variable domain reads GAGVSQSPSNKVTEKGKDVELRCDPISGHTALYWYRQSLGQGLEFLIYFQGNSAPDKSGLPSDRFSAERTGGSVSTLTIQRTQQEDSAVYLCASSIGLAGAVNVLTFGAGSRLTVL.

The chain links TRBV4-1 to TRBJ2-2; unclear D gene. V shed 1 base and J shed 3 bases, with 9 bases lying between them. The length of the CDR3 is 15 residues. CDR1 is MGHRA, CDR2 YSYEKL, per germline. DNA of the CDR3: TGCGCCAGCAGCCAAGTAAGCCTCGACACCGGGGAGCTGTTTTTT. Amino acid sequence: CASSQVSLDTGELFF.

The chain links TRBV7-2 to TRBJ1-6; no clear D. V was trimmed by 0 bases and J by 14 bases, leaving 14 bases between them. This CDR3 is built from 14 residues. The V gene's germline CDR1 is SGHTA and CDR2 FQGNSA. CDR3 coding DNA: TGTGCCAGCAGCTTAGCTGGACTGAATCAGGCCCTCCACTTT. This translates into CASSLAGLNQALHF.

This clone was counted ten times or more. For the CDR3, the DNA is TGCGCCAGCAGGGCGACAGAATCTCAGCCCCAGCATTTT. Encoded protein: CASRATESQPQHF. The V gene is TRBV5-1, the J gene TRBJ1-5, with D possibly matching TRBD1 (5 bases). V gave up 5 bases and J gave up 6 bases, with 12 bases separating them. The CDR3 totals 13 residues. From germline, CDR1 is SGHRS and CDR2 YFSETQ.

This sequence joins TRBV6-1 and TRBJ1-5; maybe TRBD1 (5 bases). V was pared by 2 bases and J by 4 bases, with 15 bases between. Per germline, CDR1 MNHNS and CDR2 SASEGT. CDR3 size: 16 residues. The CDR3 coding sequence is TGTGCCAGCAGTGAAACGTTCGTACAGGAGAATCAGCCCCAGCATTTT. This codes for CASSETFVQENQPQHF.

V and J are TRBV19 and TRBJ1-5; D not certain. V was pared by 4 bases and J by 3 bases, with 13 bases between. The CDR3 contains 15 residues. The germline CDR1 and CDR2 sequences are LNHDA and SQIVND (reference sequence). In DNA, the CDR3 is TGTGCCAGTAGTACCACAGCGCGACTCAATCAGCCCCAGCATTTT. Translated: CASSTTARLNQPQHF.

This CDR3 reads CASRPRGGSGNTIYF. The CDR3 DNA sequence: TGTGCCAGCAGACCCAGGGGAGGGTCTGGAAACACCATATATTTT. The chain employs TRBV6-1 and TRBJ1-3, with D perhaps matching TRBD1 (6 bases). With 6 bases removed from V and 1 base from J, the gap between germline ends came to 13 bases. The germline V gene encodes CDR1 MNHNS and CDR2 SASEGT. The length of the CDR3 is 15 residues.

DNA of the CDR3: TGTGCCAGCAGCTCTGGGCCAGGGAGCTCCTACGAGCAGTACTTC. This translates into CASSSGPGSSYEQYF. The chain couples TRBV7-6 to TRBJ2-7, with D tentatively TRBD1 or TRBD2 (5 bases each). CDR1 and CDR2 from the germline V gene are SGHVS and FNYEAQ. Trimming took off 4 bases at V and 0 bases at J, with 13 bases between the two ends. The CDR3 extends over 15 amino acids.

This chain links TRBV6-1 with TRBJ2-2; unclear D gene. Trimming left V 4 bases short and J 2 bases short, with 8 bases between. The CDR3 runs to 14 residues. Germline V lookup: CDR1 MNHNS, CDR2 SASEGT. CDR3 nucleotides: TGTGCCAGCAGTGTGGAAACTAACACCGGGGAGCTGTTTTTT. Its protein is CASSVETNTGELFF.

This clone was recorded once. The CDR3 nucleotides are TGTGCCAGCAGTTTAGAGAGAGGGGGCGCGCCGGGCACAGATACGCAGTATTTT. Translated, it gives CASSLERGGAPGTDTQYF. This chain uses TRBV28 with TRBJ2-3, with 7 bases matching TRBD1. The length of the CDR3 is 18 residues. The germline CDR1 and CDR2 sequences are MDHEN and SYDVKM. With V trimmed by 2 bases and J by 1 base, 12 bases remained unmatched.

CDR3 loop: CASSEGLVGGLEAFF. The CDR3 DNA reads TGTGCCAGCAGTGAAGGTTTAGTTGGGGGACTAGAAGCTTTCTTT. This chain links TRBV6-1 with TRBJ1-1; possible D gene TRBD1, 5 bases. Germline assignment: CDR1 MNHNS and CDR2 SASEGT. The CDR3 is 15 amino acids. The V end lost 1 base, the J end lost 8 bases, and 17 bases lay between the germline ends.

V gene TRBV25-1 combines with J gene TRBJ2-7; TRBD1 aligns across 8 bases. Germline values: CDR1 MGHDK, CDR2 SYGVNS. The CDR3 has 15 amino acids. With 8 bases clipped from V and 0 bases from J, the junction kept 9 bases outside the gene matches. The CDR3 DNA follows: TGTGCCAGCGGTCCCGGGACAGGTTTCTCCTACGAGCAGTACTTC. Encoded protein: CASGPGTGFSYEQYF.

J is TRBJ2-7 and V is TRBV5-1, with D perhaps TRBD2 (6 bases). Germline V gene data show CDR1 as SGHRS and CDR2 as YFSETQ. The V end lost 1 base, the J end lost 4 bases, and 15 bases lay between the germline ends. This CDR3 has 15 residues. The CDR3 sequence: CASSLYRERRYEQYF. The CDR3 DNA is TGCGCCAGCAGCTTGTATCGGGAGAGAAGGTACGAGCAGTACTTC.

The chain carries TRBV6-1 and TRBJ2-2; a weak D match, TRBD1 (6 bases). V was trimmed by 9 bases and J by 2 bases, leaving 13 bases between them. This CDR3 has 14 amino acids. Germline V gene lookup returns CDR1 MNHNS and CDR2 SASEGT. CDR3 loop: CASKGQKNTGELFF. CDR3 nucleotides: TGTGCCAGTAAAGGACAGAAAAACACCGGGGAGCTGTTTTTT.

A single count supports this clone. The sample contains more than one DNA sequence encoding this CDR3. The rearrangement uses TRBV5-1 and TRBJ1-1, with D possibly matching TRBD1 (5 bases). The CDR3 has 16 amino acids. Germline values: CDR1 SGHRS, CDR2 YFSETQ. The germline V and J ends were trimmed by 0 bases and 0 bases, with 12 bases remaining between them. CDR3 amino acids: CASSLVGGRMNTEAFF. CDR3 nucleotide sequence: TGCGCCAGCAGCTTGGTGGGGGGACGGATGAACACTGAAGCTTTCTTT.

The chain is built from TRBV7-9 and TRBJ2-7; 9 nucleotides align to TRBD1. Per the germline V gene, CDR1 is SEHNR and CDR2 is FQNEAQ (reference sequence). CDR3 length: 17 residues. V was clipped by 3 bases and J by 4 bases; unmatched bases: 13. CDR3 DNA sequence: TGTGCCAGCAGCTTCGGGAGCGGACAGGGGACCCAATACGAGCAGTACTTC. It codes for CASSFGSGQGTQYEQYF.

The genes are TRBV7-8 and TRBJ2-1; 8 bases are shared with TRBD2. CDR1 and CDR2 from the germline V gene are SGHVS and FQNEAQ. The CDR3 extends over 16 amino acids. Trimming took 1 base from V and 7 from J; bases not matched to a gene: 9. The CDR3 spells CASSLGPAGVGNEQFF. DNA of the CDR3: TGTGCCAGCAGCTTAGGTCCAGCGGGGGTGGGGAATGAGCAGTTCTTC.

V and J are TRBV5-4 and TRBJ2-3; 12 bases agree with TRBD1. V dropped 4 bases and J dropped 6; count of bases not matched to a gene: 9. CDR3 length: 16 residues. CDR1 is SGHNT and CDR2 is YYREEE in the germline V gene (reference sequence). This CDR3 is CASSGPGTGGLDTQYF. The CDR3 DNA reads as TGTGCCAGCAGCGGACCCGGGACAGGGGGCTTGGATACGCAGTATTTT. Combining the CDR3 with reference TRBV5-4 and TRBJ2-3 gives the whole variable domain ETGVTQSPTHLIKTRGQQVTLRCSSQSGHNTVSWYQQALGQGPQFIFQYYREEENGRGNFPPRFSGLQFPNYSSELNVNALELDDSALYLCASSGPGTGGLDTQYFGPGTRLTVL.

The J gene is TRBJ1-6, the V gene TRBV7-9, with TRBD1 identical over 7 bases. The CDR3 has 15 amino acids. Germline-derived CDR1 and CDR2 are SEHNR and FQNEAQ (reference sequence). V lost 6 bases, J lost 6 bases, and 8 bases stayed unmatched. The CDR3 spells CASSLTGDGNSPLHF. CDR3 in DNA: TGTGCCAGCAGTTTAACAGGGGATGGTAATTCACCCCTCCACTTT.

V is TRBV6-5 and J is TRBJ2-7; D is ambiguous. V lost 10 bases, J lost 5 bases, and 18 bases lay in between. This CDR3 spans 13 amino acids. The germline gives CDR1 MNHEY, CDR2 SVGAGI. The CDR3 here is CANRSDPKDEQYF. The CDR3 DNA reads TGTGCCAACCGATCCGACCCGAAGGACGAGCAGTACTTC.

The rearrangement uses TRBV10-2 and TRBJ1-2; 9 bases map to TRBD1. The CDR3 spans 14 residues. Germline loops: CDR1 WSHSY, CDR2 SAAADI. After removal of 7 bases from V and 4 bases from J, the junction contained 7 bases not matched to a gene. The CDR3 nucleotides read TGCGCCAGCACCCCGGGACAGGGATTCTATGGCTACACCTTC. This translates into CASTPGQGFYGYTF.

Only a few counts were recorded for this clone. The genes are TRBV30 and TRBJ1-2; the D gene is possibly TRBD1 (5 bases). Trimming removed 0 bases from V and 7 bases from J, with 12 bases in between. This CDR3 is built from 13 residues. CDR1 GTSNPN and CDR2 SVGIG come from the germline V gene (reference sequence). The chain's CDR3 is CAWSVRGGGGYTF. The CDR3 DNA sequence: TGTGCCTGGAGTGTACGTGGCGGGGGTGGCTACACCTTC.

The J gene is TRBJ1-2, the V gene TRBV6-1, with D perhaps matching TRBD1 (6 bases). CDR3 length: 12 residues. V dropped 6 bases and J dropped 7 bases, with 12 bases sitting between them. Germline assignment: CDR1 MNHNS and CDR2 SASEGT. CDR3 nucleotides: TGTGCCAGCAGCCCGTCGGGGGCTGGCTACACCTTC. It specifies CASSPSGAGYTF.

The chain joins TRBV18 to TRBJ1-6, with 9 bases identical to TRBD1. The CDR3 covers 15 residues. From germline, CDR1 is KGHSH and CDR2 LQKENI. V gave up 3 bases and J gave up 10 bases; unmatched junction bases: 7. CDR3 region: CASSPTGGKGSPLHF. CDR3 in DNA: TGTGCCAGCTCACCCACAGGGGGCAAGGGATCACCCCTCCACTTT. The whole variable domain, filled in from reference TRBV18 and TRBJ1-6, reads NAGVMQNPRHLVRRRGQEARLRCSPMKGHSHVYWYRQLPEEGLKFMVYLQKENIIDESGMPKERFSAEFPKEGPSILRIQQVVRGDSAAYFCASSPTGGKGSPLHFGNGTRLTVT.